The rows below give T cell receptor beta chains drawn from one sample of a study of blood T cell repertoires in COVID-19. Libraries were prepared by immunoSEQ multiplex PCR; TCRdb keeps only in-frame clonotypes and omits some of them. The sample has under 150,000 clones, more than 70% seen once; the top ten hold 28%. Material for sequencing was peripheral blood. The receptors come from a human donor in a cohort sampled during active COVID-19. Each CDR3 is given with its conserved first and last residue. The D gene is left open where the match is weak. The size entry is marked missing in some rows and otherwise reads once, few, many or a size class.

>-|-|TRBJ2-3|TRBV7-9
TGTGCCAGTGGCCAGGGGAACACAGATACGCAGTATTTT
CASGQGNTDTQYF
>-|-|TRBJ2-7|TRBV6-6
TGTGCCAGCAGTTTTGGCAGTCTTGAGCAGTACTTC
CASSFGSLEQYF
>-|-|TRBJ2-3|TRBV30
TGTGCCTGGAGTTCAGGATCTTGGGATACGCAGTATTTT
CAWSSGSWDTQYF
>-|TRBD1|TRBJ2-7|TRBV6-5
TGTGCCAGCATCCGGGACAGGGGGCGAGGATACGAGCAGTACTTC
CASIRDRGRGYEQYF
>-|-|TRBJ1-5|TRBV27
TGTGCCAGCAGCCCAAACAATCAGCCCCAGCATTTT
CASSPNNQPQHF
>-|TRBD1|TRBJ2-2|TRBV3-1/TRBV3-2
TGTGCCAGCAGCCAAGGACAGGGGGCCGGGACCGGGGAGCTGTTTTTT
CASSQGQGAGTGELFF
>once|-|TRBJ2-7|TRBV21-1
TGTGCCAGCAGCCTCGACAGGGGAAATTGCTACGAGCAGTACTTC
CASSLDRGNCYEQYF
>-|-|TRBJ2-2|TRBV5-1
TGCGCCAGCAGCTTGGGATTGTCGGACACCGGGGAGCTGTTTTTT
CASSLGLSDTGELFF
>-|TRBD1|TRBJ2-2|TRBV11-3
TGTGCCAGCAGCCTGGCAGGGGGTAACACCGGGGAGCTGTTTTTT
CASSLAGGNTGELFF
>-|TRBD1|TRBJ1-2|TRBV5-1
TGCGCCAGCAGCTTGGATGGACAGGTGGTTGGTAACTATGGCTACACCTTC
CASSLDGQVVGNYGYTF
>once|-|TRBJ1-2|TRBV6-5
TGTGCCAGCAGTTACAGGGGGTGGGACTACACCTTC
CASSYRGWDYTF
>-|TRBD1|TRBJ1-1|TRBV7-9
TGTGCCAGCAGCTGGGACAGAATGAACACTGAAGCTTTCTTT
CASSWDRMNTEAFF
>-|-|TRBJ2-7|TRBV27
TGTGCCAGCAGGCCTCCCGGAGTGGCTGAGCAGTACTTC
CASRPPGVAEQYF
>-|-|TRBJ1-6|TRBV9
TGTGCCAGCAGCGAAGGTGGGACTTTAAATTCACCCCTCCACTTT
CASSEGGTLNSPLHF
>few|TRBD1|TRBJ1-5|TRBV27
TGTGCCAGCAGTGAGACAGGGGGCGATCAGCCCCAGCATTTT
CASSETGGDQPQHF
>once|-|TRBJ1-5|TRBV30
TGTGCCTGGACCCCCGAGAGCAATCAGCCCCAGCATTTT
CAWTPESNQPQHF
>once|TRBD2|TRBJ2-2|TRBV7-2
TGTGCCAGCAGCCCAAAGCGGGGGGGCCCCGACACCGGGGAGCTGTTTTTT
CASSPKRGGPDTGELFF
>-|-|TRBJ1-5|TRBV2
TGTGCCACCCAGGGCCCCAATCAGCCCCAGCATTTT
CATQGPNQPQHF
>-|-|TRBJ1-2|TRBV5-6
TGTGCCAGCCGGGAACAGGGTGGCGATGGCTACACCTTC
CASREQGGDGYTF
>-|TRBD1|TRBJ1-3|TRBV18
TGTGCCAGCTCACGACAACAGGGGTCGGGAAACACCATATATTTT
CASSRQQGSGNTIYF
>-|TRBD2|TRBJ2-6|TRBV30
TGTGCCTGGAGTAAGCGTAGACTAGCTGCTGGGGCCAACGTCCTGACTTTC
CAWSKRRLAAGANVLTF
>-|-|TRBJ1-3|TRBV21-1
TGTGCCAGCAGCAAAGGTCCCAAGTCCGACAGGGTACCTGGAAACACCATATATTTT
CASSKGPKSDRVPGNTIYF
>-|TRBD1|TRBJ1-1|TRBV9
TGTGCCAGCAGCGACGGACAGGGGGTTGCTGAAGCTTTCTTT
CASSDGQGVAEAFF
>few|-|TRBJ1-1|TRBV15
TGTGCCACCAGCAGGGGACAACAGAACACTGAAGCTTTCTTT
CATSRGQQNTEAFF
>-|-|TRBJ1-6|TRBV6-1
TGTGCCAGCAGTGATGTCTTACTTCGGGGATCACCCCTCCACTTT
CASSDVLLRGSPLHF
>-|-|TRBJ2-2|TRBV6-2/TRBV6-3
TGTGCCAGCAGTTACTACGCGTCATCCCGCGGGGAGCTGTTTTTT
CASSYYASSRGELFF
>-|-|TRBJ2-2|TRBV5-1
TGCGCCAGCAGCCTCCTTACTACCCACACCGGGGAGCTGTTTTTT
CASSLLTTHTGELFF
>-|-|TRBJ2-1|TRBV11-2
TGTGCCAGCAGCTTAGATAATCTTTCGGATGAGCAGTTCTTC
CASSLDNLSDEQFF
>-|TRBD1|TRBJ1-2|TRBV27
TGTGCCAGCAGTGTGGGGACAGGCTATGGCTACACCTTC
CASSVGTGYGYTF
>once|-|TRBJ2-4|TRBV3-1/TRBV3-2
TGTGCCAGCAGCCCCGCGGGGAACATTCAGTACTTC
CASSPAGNIQYF
>-|TRBD1|TRBJ1-1|TRBV7-9
TGTGCCAGCAGCCCGGGGGACAGTTGGGCTGAAGCTTTCTTT
CASSPGDSWAEAFF
>-|-|TRBJ1-6|TRBV27
TGTGCCAGCAGAGGCTCGCGGGGTGATAATTCACCCCTCCACTTT
CASRGSRGDNSPLHF
>-|-|TRBJ1-3|TRBV19
TGTGCCAGTAGCCCCGCTTGGACAGTGGGGGGAAACACCATATATTTT
CASSPAWTVGGNTIYF
>few|-|TRBJ1-5|TRBV7-9
TGTGCCTCCTCCAGGGATAGCAATCAGCCCCAGCATTTT
CASSRDSNQPQHF
>-|TRBD1|TRBJ2-5|TRBV7-2
TGTGCCAGCAGCCCTGACAGGGGAAGGCAGGAGACCCAGTACTTC
CASSPDRGRQETQYF
>few|TRBD1|TRBJ2-7|TRBV27
TGTGCCAGCAGAGTTCTTGACAGGGGCGAGCAGTACTTC
CASRVLDRGEQYF
>-|TRBD1|TRBJ1-5|TRBV4-1
TGCGCCAGCAGCCAAGGGACAGGGAACAATCAGCCCCAGCATTTT
CASSQGTGNNQPQHF
>-|-|TRBJ1-1|TRBV12-3/TRBV12-4
TGTGCCAGCAGTTTTGTCAGGGCGCTTGAAGCTTTCTTT
CASSFVRALEAFF
>-|-|TRBJ2-2|TRBV6-5
TGTGCCAGCAGAAACGCAGGGTTTACCGGGGAGCTGTTTTTT
CASRNAGFTGELFF
>-|-|TRBJ1-1|TRBV19
TGTGCCAGTAGTATAGATGGCCGAAGGACAGAAACTTTCTTT
CASSIDGRRTETFF
>-|TRBD1|TRBJ1-2|TRBV19
TGTGCCAGTACTTTGGTAGGGGGCGGCTACACCTTC
CASTLVGGGYTF
>-|-|TRBJ1-1|TRBV27
TGTGCCAGCAGTTTAGGGCGGGGAGACACTGAAGCTTTCTTT
CASSLGRGDTEAFF
>-|TRBD1|TRBJ1-3|TRBV5-8
TGTGCCAGCAGCTGGACAGGGGGCACTGGAAACACCATATATTTT
CASSWTGGTGNTIYF
>-|TRBD1|TRBJ1-5|TRBV7-8
TGTGCCAGCAGCCGACAGGGTAGGCAGCCCCAGCATTTT
CASSRQGRQPQHF
>-|-|TRBJ1-1|TRBV29-1
TGCAGCGCCAGAGATGGCGGGGGTGAAGCTTTCTTT
CSARDGGGEAFF
>-|TRBD2|TRBJ2-2|TRBV11-2
TGTGCCAGCAGCGCGACTAGCTGGTCCGGGGAGCTGTTTTTT
CASSATSWSGELFF
>-|-|TRBJ2-2|TRBV12-3/TRBV12-4
TGTGCCAGCAGATCTAGCTACACCGGGGAGCTGTTTTTT
CASRSSYTGELFF
>-|-|TRBJ2-1|TRBV12-3/TRBV12-4
TGTGCCAGCAGTCCGCCCGGGAATGAGCAGTTCTTC
CASSPPGNEQFF
>-|-|TRBJ2-2|TRBV27
TGTGCCAGCACTCCAGACAGGCATCGGGGGGAGCTGTTTTTT
CASTPDRHRGELFF
>-|-|TRBJ2-3|TRBV12-2
TGTGCAAGTCGCTTAGTTAGCGGGGGGTTCCCAAGCACAGATACGCAGTATTTT
CASRLVSGGFPSTDTQYF
>-|TRBD1|TRBJ2-7|TRBV29-1
TGCAGCGTTGAAGTCAGGGGGCTCTACGAGCAGTACTTC
CSVEVRGLYEQYF